This T cell receptor (beta chain) was sequenced in a study of human versus mouse CDR3 diversity and MHC coevolution. Assay used: immunoSEQ multiplex PCR; TCRdb lists only in-frame clones, some missing. The sample holds about 77,000 clones, under 95% seen once. Study-wide results and caveats: By iCHAO1, human TCR beta clonotypes numbered roughly 1.7 million, the most.

Naive CD4 T cells were sorted as CD45RO-negative, CD62L-positive. A remark on this clone: Its antigen is undetermined.

The TCR was taken from a person aged 30 to 70 in good health. The sequenced sample was naive CD4+ T cells from blood. Subset denoted: CD45RO-negative CD62L-positive naive CD4 T cells.

The CDR3 protein is CASSLAVNEQFF. CDR3 bases: TGTGCCAGCTCGTTAGCGGTCAATGAGCAGTTCTTC. The chain uses TRBV18 and TRBJ2-1, with D possibly matching TRBD2 (6 bases). Trimming took off 6 bases at V and 6 bases at J, with 9 bases between the two ends. The CDR3 runs to 12 residues. Germline CDR1 reads KGHSH; CDR2 reads LQKENI.